This T cell receptor (beta chain) was profiled in a study of cytomegalovirus exposure and HLA in healthy donors. Remarks on this clone: Its antigen is not identified.

The CDR3 extends over 14 amino acids. The V and J ends lost 1 base and 7 bases respectively, with 9 bases between them. Germline loops: CDR1 SGHRS, CDR2 YFSETQ. Study-wide findings and caveats: Earlier results showed most TCR beta V segments being productive about 87% or about 30% of the time. In a later analysis, TCR beta V- and J-gene trimming was associated with a missense DCLRE1C variant. The authors confirmed in vitro that three CMV-associated chains were specific for CMV antigens. The study dropped some indistinguishable V segments, TRBV6-2 and TRBV6-3 among them.

Use of 60 Vbeta and 13 Jbeta primers characterized the PCR. Repertoires were generated with immunoSEQ multiplex PCR, while TCRdb's copy carries only in-frame clones and drops some. This table holds tens of thousands of clones, around 53% found once. The rearrangement uses TRBV5-1 and TRBJ1-6; the D is unclear. The sample comprised PBMCs. The receptor was derived from a middle-aged woman in good health and CMV-seropositive. The CDR3 sequence: CASSLLQTNSPLHF. CDR3 sequence (DNA): TGCGCCAGCAGCTTGCTACAGACCAATTCACCCCTCCACTTT.